The rows below give T cell receptor beta chains drawn from one sample of a study of T cells in Graves' hyperthyroidism and ophthalmopathy. MiXCR was run by TCRdb on the multiplex PCR reads, yielding one entry per CDR3 protein. The table has hundreds of thousands of distinct CDR3 sequences, under 60% seen once. What was sequenced was peripheral blood or thyroid tissue (not recorded which). Receptors originate from a woman between 18 and 29 years old with Graves' hyperthyroidism. The CDR3 runs from the conserved cysteine through the conserved F or W. The listing skips clone size in some rows; elsewhere it reads once, few, many or a size class.

NA | TRBJ2-7 | 15 | TRBV7-6 | CASSYDRTDCYEQYF
many | TRBJ2-5 | 15 | TRBV7-7 | CASSRLAGGAETQYF
few | TRBJ1-4 | 14 | TRBV25-1 | CASSDLGANEKLFF
NA | TRBJ2-5 | 14 | TRBV29-1 | CSGGHQQVQETQYF
NA | TRBJ2-2 | 16 | TRBV5-1 | CASSPTTAPNTGELFF
once | TRBJ2-5 | 15 | TRBV15 | CATSSEGVSVETQYF
NA | TRBJ2-5 | 15 | TRBV20-1 | CSARVAGQGAETQYF
few | TRBJ2-7 | 14 | TRBV7-2 | CASSQTGRYYEQYF
many | TRBJ2-7 | 14 | TRBV7-9 | CASSLVLGTYEQYF
NA | TRBJ1-2 | 12 | TRBV19 | CASTRGQDGYTF
NA | TRBJ1-5 | 14 | TRBV19 | CASSKTGARQPQHF
NA | TRBJ1-6 | 12 | TRBV25-1 | CTSREGDSPLHF
NA | TRBJ2-5 | 15 | TRBV7-9 | CASSLGGPSAETQYF
NA | TRBJ2-2 | 16 | TRBV10-3 | CASTGLAGTWTGELFF
NA | TRBJ1-5 | 13 | TRBV25-1 | CASSERAGQPQHF
NA | TRBJ1-6 | 14 | TRBV25-1 | CASSDGSNNSPLHF
NA | TRBJ2-5 | 11 | TRBV29-1 | CSVHSGSSQIF
few | TRBJ2-2 | 13 | TRBV7-2 | CASSPRTIGELFF
NA | TRBJ1-2 | 12 | TRBV2 | CASNGQGYGYTF